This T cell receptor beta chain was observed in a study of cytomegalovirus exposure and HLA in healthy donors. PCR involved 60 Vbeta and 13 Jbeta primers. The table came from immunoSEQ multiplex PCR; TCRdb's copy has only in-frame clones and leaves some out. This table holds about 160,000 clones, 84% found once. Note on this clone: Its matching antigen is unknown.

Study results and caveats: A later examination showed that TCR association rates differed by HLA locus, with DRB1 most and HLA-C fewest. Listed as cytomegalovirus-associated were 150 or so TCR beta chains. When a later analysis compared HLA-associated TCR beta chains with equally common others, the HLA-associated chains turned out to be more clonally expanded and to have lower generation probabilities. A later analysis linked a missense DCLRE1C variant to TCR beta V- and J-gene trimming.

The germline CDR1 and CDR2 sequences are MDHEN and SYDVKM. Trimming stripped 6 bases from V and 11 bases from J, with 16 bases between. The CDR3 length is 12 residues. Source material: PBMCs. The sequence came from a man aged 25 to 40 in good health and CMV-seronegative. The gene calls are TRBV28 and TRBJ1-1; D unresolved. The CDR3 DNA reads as TGTGCCAGCAGCCCTCGTGCATCACACGCTTTCTTT. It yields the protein CASSPRASHAFF.